The TCR beta chain described here comes from a study of cytomegalovirus exposure and HLA in healthy donors. Whole-study context: Approximately 190 million T cells yielded around 120 million unique TCR beta sequences in earlier analysis. Broader study findings: Specificity of a few CMV-associated chains for CMV antigens was verified in vitro. Researchers catalogued around 150 TCR beta chains as cytomegalovirus-associated. Apart from CMV serostatus, no immune exposure information was available.

Worth noting for this clone: The antigen remains undetermined.

PCR used 60 Vbeta primers and 13 Jbeta primers. The protocol was immunoSEQ multiplex PCR, while the TCRdb copy is restricted to in-frame clones and leaves out a portion. This sample yields a few hundred thousand clones, of which roughly 80% are seen a single time; 0.2% to 0.25% belongs to the top ten. This CDR3 spans 15 amino acids. CDR1 is SGHRS and CDR2 is YFSETQ in the germline V gene. Trimming removed 2 bases at V and 4 bases at J, with 15 bases between. The rearrangement links TRBV5-1 to TRBJ2-5, with D possibly being TRBD2 (6 bases). Sequences were obtained from PBMCs. The sequence came from a girl aged 2 to 9 in good health and CMV-seronegative. Here the CDR3 reads CASSLRLGFGETQYF. CDR3 sequence (DNA): TGCGCCAGCAGCTTAAGACTAGGGTTTGGAGAGACCCAGTACTTC.